A single sample gave rise to the 17 T cell receptor beta chains below, sequenced in a study of T cells expressing NK-cell markers. Using the 5' RACE reads, TCRdb records one entry per CDR3 protein without DNA. The sample data list 350,000 to 400,000 distinct CDR3 sequences. The specimen was blood T cells: a sorted CD56 or NKG2C T cell subset, CD4+ or CD8+ T cells, or bulk PBMC T cells (not recorded which). Receptors originate from a woman between 45 and 65 years old in good health.

The CDR3 loop is CASSPRPGGGEFF. This sequence joins TRBV12-3 or TRBV12-4 and TRBJ2-1; checking the TCRdb D call of TRBD1 is not possible without DNA. This CDR3 has 13 amino acids.

This chain uses TRBV2 with TRBJ2-5; there is no DNA to check the TCRdb D call of TRBD1. The CDR3 is made up of 11 amino acids. Germline V gene sequence: CDR1 SNHLY, CDR2 FYNNEI. This CDR3 is CAGTGRETQYF.

The CDR3 sequence is CASSSPGGSTEAFF. The chain recombines TRBV5-5 with TRBJ1-1; the D gene TCRdb calls, TRBD1, cannot be checked with no DNA. CDR1 and CDR2 from the germline V gene are SGHKS and YYEKEE (reference sequence). The CDR3 is 14 amino acids.

The J gene is TRBJ2-3, the V gene TRBV5-1; without DNA, the TCRdb call of TRBD2 cannot be checked. This CDR3 has 18 amino acids. In germline, CDR1 is SGHRS, CDR2 YFSETQ. Here the CDR3 reads CASSLLGWLAGGGDTQYF.

This sequence joins TRBV5-6 and TRBJ2-1. The CDR3 has 16 amino acids. Per the germline V gene, CDR1 is SGHDT and CDR2 is YYEEEE. The CDR3 here is CASSIMASRPYNEQFF. Complete variable domain (other parts from reference TRBV5-6 and TRBJ2-1): DAGVTQSPTHLIKTRGQQVTLRCSPKSGHDTVSWYQQALGQGPQFIFQYYEEEERQRGNFPDRFSGHQFPNYSSELNVNALLLGDSALYLCASSIMASRPYNEQFFGPGTRLTVL.

The J gene is TRBJ1-1, the V gene TRBV5-1. Germline loops: CDR1 SGHRS, CDR2 YFSETQ. The length of the CDR3 is 14 residues. This CDR3 reads CASSLESGWTEAFF.

The V call is TRBV20-1, the J call TRBJ2-3. CDR1 and CDR2 from the germline V gene are DFQATT and SNEGSKA (reference sequence). There are 13 residues in the CDR3. CDR3 residues: CSASLAVGDTQYF.

The CDR3 spells CSATSSSGLYNEQFF. The chain employs TRBV20-1 and TRBJ2-1; TCRdb outputs TRBD2, but without DNA this stays unchecked. From germline, CDR1 is DFQATT and CDR2 SNEGSKA (reference sequence). CDR3 length: 15 residues.

The V gene is TRBV6-2 or TRBV6-3, the J gene TRBJ2-7; checking the TCRdb D call of TRBD1 is not possible without DNA. The CDR3 is 16 amino acids. The germline gives CDR1 MNHEY, CDR2 SVGEGT. The CDR3 spells CASSYNPNRVTYEQYF.

This chain uses TRBV29-1 with TRBJ1-1; TCRdb indicates TRBD1, and absent DNA this call remains unverified. The CDR3 spans 14 residues. From germline, CDR1 is SQVTM and CDR2 ANQGSEA. The CDR3 spells CSVGGRGVNTEAFF.

The chain uses TRBV11-1 and TRBJ2-7; TCRdb's assignment of TRBD1 cannot be checked, as there is no DNA. CDR1 is SGHAT, CDR2 FQDESV, per germline (reference sequence). The CDR3 is 14 residues long. CDR3 region: CASSFQIQGFEQYF.

The V and J genes are TRBV5-1 and TRBJ2-5; lacking DNA, the TRBD2 call made by TCRdb goes unchecked. From germline, CDR1 is SGHRS and CDR2 YFSETQ. CDR3 length: 14 residues. CDR3 amino acids: CASSDPSSDETQYF.

The genes are TRBV29-1 and TRBJ2-1; TCRdb returns TRBD2, unconfirmable since there is no DNA. Germline assignment: CDR1 SQVTM and CDR2 ANQGSEA. The CDR3 spans 15 residues. The CDR3 region is CSVSRRLAGDNEQFF.

V and J are TRBV5-4 and TRBJ2-1. This CDR3 is built from 16 residues. Germline V gene sequence: CDR1 SGHNT, CDR2 YYREEE (reference sequence). This CDR3 reads CASSLRARGSYNEQFF.

This sequence joins TRBV28 and TRBJ2-5; no DNA is available, so the TRBD2 call from TCRdb remains unchecked. Germline-derived CDR1 and CDR2 are MDHEN and SYDVKM. The CDR3 is 15 amino acids. The CDR3 is CASSHTSGRVETQYF.

The chain joins TRBV9 to TRBJ2-1. CDR1 and CDR2 (germline): SGDLS, YYNGEE. The CDR3 has 15 amino acids. CDR3 region: CASSESGSSYNEQFF.

The chain links TRBV30 to TRBJ2-7; the TCRdb D gene call, TRBD2, has no DNA to confirm it. CDR1 GTSNPN and CDR2 SVGIG come from the germline V gene (reference sequence). The CDR3 contains 14 residues. CDR3 protein: CAWARPGALYEQYF. The entire variable domain, with the rest obtained from reference TRBV30 and TRBJ2-7, is as follows: SQTIHQWPATLVQPVGSPLSLECTVEGTSNPNLYWYRQAAGRGLQLLFYSVGIGQISSEVPQNLSASRPQDRQFILSSKKLLLSDSGFYLCAWARPGALYEQYFGPGTRLTVT.